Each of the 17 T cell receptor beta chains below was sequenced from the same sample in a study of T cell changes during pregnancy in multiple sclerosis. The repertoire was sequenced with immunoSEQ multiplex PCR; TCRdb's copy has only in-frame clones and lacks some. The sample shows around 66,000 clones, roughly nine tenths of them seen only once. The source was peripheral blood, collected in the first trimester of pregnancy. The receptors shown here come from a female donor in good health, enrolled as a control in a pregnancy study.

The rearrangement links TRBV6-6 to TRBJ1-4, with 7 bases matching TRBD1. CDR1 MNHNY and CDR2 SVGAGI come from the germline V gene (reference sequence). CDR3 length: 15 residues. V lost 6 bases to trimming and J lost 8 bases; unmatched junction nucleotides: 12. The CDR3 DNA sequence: TGTGCCAGCAGACCCCCACAGGGGTTGGGCGAAAAACTGTTTTTT. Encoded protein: CASRPPQGLGEKLFF.

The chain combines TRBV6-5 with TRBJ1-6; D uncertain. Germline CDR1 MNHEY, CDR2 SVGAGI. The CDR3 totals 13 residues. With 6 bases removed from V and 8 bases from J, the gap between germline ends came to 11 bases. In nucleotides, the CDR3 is TGTGCCAGCAGGGGAGAAGAGTATTCACCCCTCCACTTT. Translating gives CASRGEEYSPLHF.

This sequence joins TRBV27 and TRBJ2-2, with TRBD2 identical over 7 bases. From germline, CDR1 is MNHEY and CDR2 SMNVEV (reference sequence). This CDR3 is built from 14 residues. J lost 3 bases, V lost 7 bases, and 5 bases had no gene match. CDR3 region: CASTREVHTGELFF. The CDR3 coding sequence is TGTGCCAGCACCCGGGAGGTCCACACCGGGGAGCTGTTTTTT.

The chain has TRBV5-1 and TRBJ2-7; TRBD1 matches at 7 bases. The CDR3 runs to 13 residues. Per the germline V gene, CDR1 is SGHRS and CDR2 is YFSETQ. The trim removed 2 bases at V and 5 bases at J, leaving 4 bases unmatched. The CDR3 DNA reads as TGCGCCAGCAGCTTACCACAGGGGAACGAGCAGTACTTC. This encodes CASSLPQGNEQYF. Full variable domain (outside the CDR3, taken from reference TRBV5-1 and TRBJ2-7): KAGVTQTPRYLIKTRGQQVTLSCSPISGHRSVSWYQQTPGQGLQFLFEYFSETQRNKGNFPGRFSGRQFSNSRSEMNVSTLELGDSALYLCASSLPQGNEQYFGPGTRLTVT.

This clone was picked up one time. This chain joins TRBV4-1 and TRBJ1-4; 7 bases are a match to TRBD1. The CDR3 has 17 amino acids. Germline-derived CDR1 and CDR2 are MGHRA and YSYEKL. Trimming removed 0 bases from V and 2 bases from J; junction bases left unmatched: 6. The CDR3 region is CASSQDRQGGTNEKLFF. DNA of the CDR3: TGCGCCAGCAGCCAAGATCGACAGGGAGGTACTAATGAAAAACTGTTTTTT.

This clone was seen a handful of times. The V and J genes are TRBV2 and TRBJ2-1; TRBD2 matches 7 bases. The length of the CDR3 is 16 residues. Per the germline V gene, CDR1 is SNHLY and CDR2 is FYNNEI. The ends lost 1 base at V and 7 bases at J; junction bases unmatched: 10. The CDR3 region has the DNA TGTGCCAGCAGTGAAGAATCGGCGGGAGTTGGGAATGAGCAGTTCTTC. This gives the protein CASSEESAGVGNEQFF.

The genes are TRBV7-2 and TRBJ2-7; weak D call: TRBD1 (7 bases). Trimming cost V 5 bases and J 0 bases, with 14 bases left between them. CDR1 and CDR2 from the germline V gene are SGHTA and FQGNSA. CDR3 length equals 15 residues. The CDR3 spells CASSPGGGFSYEQYF. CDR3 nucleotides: TGTGCCAGCAGCCCAGGAGGGGGCTTCTCCTACGAGCAGTACTTC.

As DNA, the CDR3 is TGTGCCAGCTTTATGGACAGTTACACCGGGGAGCTGTTTTTT. Its protein is CASFMDSYTGELFF. The rearrangement links TRBV6-6 to TRBJ2-2; D is possibly TRBD1 (6 bases). The CDR3 is made up of 14 amino acids. Germline V gives CDR1 MNHNY, CDR2 SVGAGI (reference sequence). The V end was cut by 8 bases, the J end by 3 bases, with 13 bases between.

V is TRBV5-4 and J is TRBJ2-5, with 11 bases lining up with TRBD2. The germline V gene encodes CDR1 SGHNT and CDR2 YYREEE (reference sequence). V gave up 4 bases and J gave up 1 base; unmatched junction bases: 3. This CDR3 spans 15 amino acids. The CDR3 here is CASSLAGGRQETQYF. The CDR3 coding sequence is TGTGCCAGCAGCCTAGCGGGGGGACGCCAAGAGACCCAGTACTTC.

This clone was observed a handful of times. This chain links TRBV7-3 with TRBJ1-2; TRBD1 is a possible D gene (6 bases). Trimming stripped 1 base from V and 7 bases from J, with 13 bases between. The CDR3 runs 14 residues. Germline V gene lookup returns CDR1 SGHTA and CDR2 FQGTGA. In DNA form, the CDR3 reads TGTGCCAGCAGCTTAAGCGGGGGGCCGGGTGGCTACACCTTC. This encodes CASSLSGGPGGYTF. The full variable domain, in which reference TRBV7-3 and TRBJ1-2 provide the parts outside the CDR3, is GAGVSQTPSNKVTEKGKYVELRCDPISGHTALYWYRQSLGQGPEFLIYFQGTGAADDSGLPNDRFFAVRPEGSVSTLKIQRTERGDSAVYLCASSLSGGPGGYTFGSGTRLTVV.

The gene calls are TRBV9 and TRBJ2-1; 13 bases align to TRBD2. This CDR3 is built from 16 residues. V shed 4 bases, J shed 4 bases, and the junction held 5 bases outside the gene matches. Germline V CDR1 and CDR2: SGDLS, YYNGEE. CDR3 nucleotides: TGTGCCAGCAGCACTGGGACTAGCGGGGCTTACAATGAGCAGTTCTTC. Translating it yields CASSTGTSGAYNEQFF.

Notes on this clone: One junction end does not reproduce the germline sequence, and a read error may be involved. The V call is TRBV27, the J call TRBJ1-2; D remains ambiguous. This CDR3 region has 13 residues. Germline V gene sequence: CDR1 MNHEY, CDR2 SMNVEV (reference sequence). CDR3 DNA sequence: TGTGCCAGCAGTTCCAATCAGGACTATCGCTACACCTTC. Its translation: CASSSNQDYRYTF.

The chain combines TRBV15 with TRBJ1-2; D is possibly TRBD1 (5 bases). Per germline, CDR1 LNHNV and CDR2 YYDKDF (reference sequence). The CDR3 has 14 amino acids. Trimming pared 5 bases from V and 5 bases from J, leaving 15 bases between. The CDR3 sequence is CATSPQAGEYGYTF. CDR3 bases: TGTGCCACCAGCCCTCAGGCGGGGGAATATGGCTACACCTTC.

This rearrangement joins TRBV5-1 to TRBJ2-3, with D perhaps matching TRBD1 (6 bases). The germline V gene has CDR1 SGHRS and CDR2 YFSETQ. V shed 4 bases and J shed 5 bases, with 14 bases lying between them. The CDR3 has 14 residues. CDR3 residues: CASSVKQGIDTQYF. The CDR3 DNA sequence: TGCGCCAGCAGCGTGAAACAGGGAATAGATACGCAGTATTTT.

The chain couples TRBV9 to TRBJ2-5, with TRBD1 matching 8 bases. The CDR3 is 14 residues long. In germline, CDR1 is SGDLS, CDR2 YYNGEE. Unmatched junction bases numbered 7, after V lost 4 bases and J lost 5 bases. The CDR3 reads CASSPGGRGETQYF. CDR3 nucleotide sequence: TGTGCCAGCAGCCCAGGGGGCAGGGGGGAGACCCAGTACTTC.

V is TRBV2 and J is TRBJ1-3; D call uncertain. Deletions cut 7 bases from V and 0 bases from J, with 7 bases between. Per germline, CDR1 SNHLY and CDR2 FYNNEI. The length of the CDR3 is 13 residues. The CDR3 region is CASKEDSGNTIYF. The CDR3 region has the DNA TGTGCCAGCAAGGAGGACTCTGGAAACACCATATATTTT. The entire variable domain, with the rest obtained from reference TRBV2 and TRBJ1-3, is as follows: EPEVTQTPSHQVTQMGQEVILRCVPISNHLYFYWYRQILGQKVEFLVSFYNNEISEKSEIFDDQFSVERPDGSNFTLKIRSTKLEDSAMYFCASKEDSGNTIYFGEGSWLTVV.

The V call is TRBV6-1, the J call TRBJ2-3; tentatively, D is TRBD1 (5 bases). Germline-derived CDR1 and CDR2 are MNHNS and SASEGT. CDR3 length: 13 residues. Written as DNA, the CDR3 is TGTGCTGGGGCTACCTCGAGCACAGATACGCAGTATTTT. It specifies CAGATSSTDTQYF.